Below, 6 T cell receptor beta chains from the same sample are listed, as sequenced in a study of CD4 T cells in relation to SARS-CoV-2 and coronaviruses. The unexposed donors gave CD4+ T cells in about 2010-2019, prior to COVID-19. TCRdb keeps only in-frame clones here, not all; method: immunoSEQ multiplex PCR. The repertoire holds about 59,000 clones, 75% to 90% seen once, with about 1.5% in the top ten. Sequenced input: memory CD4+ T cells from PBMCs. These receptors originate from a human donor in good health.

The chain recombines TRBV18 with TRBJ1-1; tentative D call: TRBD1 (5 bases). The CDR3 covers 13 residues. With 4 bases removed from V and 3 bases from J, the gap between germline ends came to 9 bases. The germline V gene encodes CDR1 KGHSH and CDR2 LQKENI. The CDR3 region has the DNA TGTGCCAGCTCACAACAGGACTACACTGAAGCTTTCTTT. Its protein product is CASSQQDYTEAFF.

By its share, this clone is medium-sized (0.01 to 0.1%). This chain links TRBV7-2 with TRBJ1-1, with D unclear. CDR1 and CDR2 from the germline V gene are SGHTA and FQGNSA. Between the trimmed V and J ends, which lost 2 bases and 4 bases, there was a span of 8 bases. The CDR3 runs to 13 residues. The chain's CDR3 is CASSLSRATEAFF. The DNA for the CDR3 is TGTGCCAGCAGCTTAAGTAGGGCCACTGAAGCTTTCTTT. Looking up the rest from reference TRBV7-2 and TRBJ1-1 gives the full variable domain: GAGVSQSPSNKVTEKGKDVELRCDPISGHTALYWYRQSLGQGLEFLIYFQGNSAPDKSGLPSDRFSAERTGGSVSTLTIQRTQQEDSAVYLCASSLSRATEAFFGQGTRLTVV.

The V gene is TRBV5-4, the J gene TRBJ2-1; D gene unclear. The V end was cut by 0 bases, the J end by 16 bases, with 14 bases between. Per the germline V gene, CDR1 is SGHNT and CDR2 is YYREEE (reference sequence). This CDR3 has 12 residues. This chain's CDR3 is CASSLGARRGFF. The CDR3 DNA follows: TGTGCCAGCAGCTTGGGGGCGCGGCGAGGATTCTTC.

CDR3: CASSLRTGGLGYNEQFF. The CDR3 nucleotides are TGTGCCAGCAGCCTGCGGACAGGGGGGCTCGGTTACAATGAGCAGTTCTTC. The rearrangement joins TRBV4-2 to TRBJ2-1; 10 bases map to TRBD1. CDR1 is LGHNA and CDR2 is YNFKEQ in the germline V gene. CDR3 length equals 17 residues. V dropped 4 bases and J dropped 4; count of bases not matched to a gene: 10.

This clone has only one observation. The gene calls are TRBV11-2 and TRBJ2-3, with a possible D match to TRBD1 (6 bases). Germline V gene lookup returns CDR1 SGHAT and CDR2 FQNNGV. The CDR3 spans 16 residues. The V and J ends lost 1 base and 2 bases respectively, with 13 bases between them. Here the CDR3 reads CASSLVGDTYTDTQYF. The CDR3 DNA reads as TGTGCCAGCAGCTTAGTGGGGGACACCTACACAGATACGCAGTATTTT. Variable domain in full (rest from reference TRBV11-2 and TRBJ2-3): EAGVAQSPRYKIIEKRQSVAFWCNPISGHATLYWYQQILGQGPKLLIQFQNNGVVDDSQLPKDRFSAERLKGVDSTLKIQPAKLEDSAVYLCASSLVGDTYTDTQYFGPGTRLTVL.

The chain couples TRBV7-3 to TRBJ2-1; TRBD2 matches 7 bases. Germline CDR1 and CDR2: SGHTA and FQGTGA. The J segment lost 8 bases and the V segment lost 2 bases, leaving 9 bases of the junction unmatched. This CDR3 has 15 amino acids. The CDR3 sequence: CASSLATGEGHEQFF. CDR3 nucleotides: TGTGCCAGCAGCTTAGCAACGGGGGAGGGCCATGAGCAGTTCTTC.